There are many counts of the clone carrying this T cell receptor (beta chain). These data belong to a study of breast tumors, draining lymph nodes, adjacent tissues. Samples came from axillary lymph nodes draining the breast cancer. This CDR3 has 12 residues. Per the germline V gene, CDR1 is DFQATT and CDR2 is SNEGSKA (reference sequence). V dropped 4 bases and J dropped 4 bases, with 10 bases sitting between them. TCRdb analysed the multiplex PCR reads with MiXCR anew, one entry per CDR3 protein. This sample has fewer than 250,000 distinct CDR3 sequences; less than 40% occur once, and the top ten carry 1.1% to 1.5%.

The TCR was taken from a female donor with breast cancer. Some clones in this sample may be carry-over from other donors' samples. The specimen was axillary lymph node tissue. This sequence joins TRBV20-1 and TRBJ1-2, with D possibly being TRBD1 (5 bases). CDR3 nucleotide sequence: TGCAGTGCTACAGGGCGAATCTATGGCTACACCTTC. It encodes CSATGRIYGYTF.